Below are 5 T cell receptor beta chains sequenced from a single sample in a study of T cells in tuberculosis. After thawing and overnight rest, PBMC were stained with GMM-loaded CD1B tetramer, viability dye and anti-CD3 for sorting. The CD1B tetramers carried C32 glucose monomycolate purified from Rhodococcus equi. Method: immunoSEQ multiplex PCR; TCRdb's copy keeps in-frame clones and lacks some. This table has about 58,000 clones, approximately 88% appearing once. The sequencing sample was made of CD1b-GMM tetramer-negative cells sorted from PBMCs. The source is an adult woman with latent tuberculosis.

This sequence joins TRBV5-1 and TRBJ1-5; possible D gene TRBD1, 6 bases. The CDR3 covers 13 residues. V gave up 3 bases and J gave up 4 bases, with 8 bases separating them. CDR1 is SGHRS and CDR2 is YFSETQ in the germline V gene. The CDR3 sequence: CASSSDSNQPQHF. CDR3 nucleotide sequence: TGCGCCAGCAGCTCGGACAGTAATCAGCCCCAGCATTTT.

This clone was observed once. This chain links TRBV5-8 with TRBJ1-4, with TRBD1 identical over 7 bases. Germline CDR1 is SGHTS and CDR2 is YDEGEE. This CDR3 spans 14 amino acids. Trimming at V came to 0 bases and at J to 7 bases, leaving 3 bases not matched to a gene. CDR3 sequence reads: CASSLDRGTEKLFF. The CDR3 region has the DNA TGTGCCAGCAGCTTGGACAGGGGTACTGAAAAACTGTTTTTT. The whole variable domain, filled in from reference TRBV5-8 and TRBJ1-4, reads EAGVTQSPTHLIKTRGQQATLRCSPISGHTSVYWYQQALGLGLQFLLWYDEGEERNRGNFPPRFSGRQFPNYSSELNVNALELEDSALYLCASSLDRGTEKLFFGSGTQLSVL.

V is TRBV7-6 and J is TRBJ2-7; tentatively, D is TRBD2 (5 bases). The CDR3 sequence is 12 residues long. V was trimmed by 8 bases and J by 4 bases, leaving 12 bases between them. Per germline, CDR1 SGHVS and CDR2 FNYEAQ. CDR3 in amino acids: CASSPGGYEQYF. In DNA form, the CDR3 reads TGTGCCAGCTCCCCCGGCGGGTACGAGCAGTACTTC.

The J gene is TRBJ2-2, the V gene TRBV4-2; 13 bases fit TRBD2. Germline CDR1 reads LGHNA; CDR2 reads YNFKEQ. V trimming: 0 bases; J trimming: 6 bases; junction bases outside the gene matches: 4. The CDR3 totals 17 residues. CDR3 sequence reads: CASSQDPGLAGSGELFF. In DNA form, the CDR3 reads TGTGCCAGCAGCCAAGACCCGGGACTAGCGGGGTCCGGGGAGCTGTTTTTT.

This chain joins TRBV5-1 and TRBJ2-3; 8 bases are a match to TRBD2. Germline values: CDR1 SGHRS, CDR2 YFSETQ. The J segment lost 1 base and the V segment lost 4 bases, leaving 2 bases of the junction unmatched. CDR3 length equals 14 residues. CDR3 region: CASSREGGTDTQYF. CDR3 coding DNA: TGCGCCAGCAGCCGGGAGGGGGGCACAGATACGCAGTATTTT.